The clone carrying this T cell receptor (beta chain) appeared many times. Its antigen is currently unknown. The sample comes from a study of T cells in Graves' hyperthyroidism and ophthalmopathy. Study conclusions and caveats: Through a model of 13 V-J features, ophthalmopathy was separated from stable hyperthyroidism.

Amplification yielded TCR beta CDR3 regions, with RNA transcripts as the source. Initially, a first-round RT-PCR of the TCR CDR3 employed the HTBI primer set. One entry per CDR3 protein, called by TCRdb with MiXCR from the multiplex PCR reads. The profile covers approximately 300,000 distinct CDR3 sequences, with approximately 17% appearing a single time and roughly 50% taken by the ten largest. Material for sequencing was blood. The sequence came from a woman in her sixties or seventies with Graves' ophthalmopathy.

In nucleotides, the CDR3 is TGTGCCAGCCTCTATGATGGACTAGCGGGCACCGGGGAGCTGTTTTTT. Its protein product is CASLYDGLAGTGELFF. The V and J genes are TRBV28 and TRBJ2-2, with 11 bases fitting TRBD2. There are 16 residues in the CDR3. CDR1 MDHEN and CDR2 SYDVKM come from the germline V gene. V shed 8 bases and J 4 bases; nucleotides not matched to a gene: 9.